This T cell receptor (beta chain) appears in the sequencing data of a study of cytomegalovirus exposure and HLA in healthy donors (dated by TCRdb to the late 2010s). The study in broad terms: An earlier analysis of 550 to 700 of the donors reported approximately 270 Gb of sequence data and about 100 million unique TCR beta sequences from some 180 million T cells. The aim of the study was to test whether cataloging public T cell receptors could identify signatures of past pathogen exposure. Class I and class II HLA loci were covered by the typing at four-digit resolution. All discovery cohort repertoires had been generated using a single sequencing platform. An earlier analysis of 587 of the donors used high-throughput TCR beta sequencing to judge whether each TCR beta V gene segment behaved as functional or pseudogenic. Rather than drawing on any new phenotypic data, the later analysis identified candidate immune exposures from TCR beta sequences and the way those sequences occurred across donors. An early release covering 500 to 750 HLA-typed donors comprised 250 to 350 gigabases of sequencing data and tens of millions of unique TCR sequences. High-throughput TCR immunosequencing, statistical association of individual TCRs with disease status, and machine learning were combined to predict cytomegalovirus infection status. The genetic ancestry cluster associated with self-reported Caucasian donors included 65% to 90% of the roughly 390 genotyped donors. A later analysis re-examined previously published TCR beta repertoires from about 670 donors and added high-resolution HLA genotyping to investigate patterns of TCR occurrence. Across approximately 400 genotyped donors of the cohort, an average of approximately 240,000 unique TCR beta nucleotide sequences per donor were sequenced, and approximately 17% of those sequences were non-productive. The study profiled the T cell repertoires of 550 to 700 subjects by immunosequencing and related them to cytomegalovirus serostatus. The number of typed donors differed by locus: about 629-630 for A, B, C, DRB1 and DQB1; 522 for DQA1; 606 for DPA1; and roughly 470 for DPB1. A separate validation cohort of about 110 different subjects was used in addition to the roughly 670-subject first cohort. Alongside the repertoire data, information on donor age, sex, ethnicity and CMV serostatus was compiled. Because of strong linkage in the cohort, five DR-DQ haplotypes were treated as single units for association and clustering. In a later genetic analysis, genome-wide SNP genotypes for about 65% of the roughly 670 donors were used, and that subset was treated as a discovery cohort. Here is what the overall study found, with its caveats: A further reported finding was that TCR beta sequences accurately predicted the HLA-A and HLA-B alleles for most subjects in the first cohort. Linkage disequilibrium might explain the correlated functional status among segregating V segments, but an unknown experimental factor could not be excluded. A later genetic analysis associated a missense DCLRE1C variant with V-gene and J-gene trimming of TCR beta chains, and an independent cohort replicated the association. The study listed 150 to 200 TCR beta chains as associated with cytomegalovirus. In vitro tests confirmed that three of the cytomegalovirus-associated TCR beta chains recognize cytomegalovirus antigens. A later analysis found that most CMV-associated TCR beta chains appeared HLA-restricted, with HLA associations seemingly driven largely by CMV exposure. Assigning TCR associations to individual alleles was difficult when HLA alleles, especially DR and DQ, strongly co-occurred. A later analysis reported that several top co-occurrence clusters appeared linked to parvovirus B19, influenza, CMV and Epstein-Barr virus. Because HLA typing was missing for some donors at each locus, association tests included only the typed subset. In a later analysis, HLA-associated TCR beta chains were found to be more clonally expanded and to have lower generation probabilities than equally common non-associated chains. The sequencing pipeline was judged likely to have produced a cluster of highly shared sequence variants as a technical artifact. In a later genetic analysis, fewer N-insertions in productive TCRs were reported among donors in an Asian-associated ancestry cluster than the roughly 700-donor mean. The cohort was sequenced for TCR beta chains only, and without alpha or paired-chain data the features that could be detected were limited. A later analysis found that TCR association rates varied across HLA loci, with DRB1 alleles showing the most associated TCRs and HLA-C alleles the fewest. Because the 87-base-pair reads could not distinguish some IMGT-functional V segments, including TRBV6-2 and TRBV6-3, those segments were excluded. Immune exposure information for the cohort was limited to CMV serostatus. The authors suggested that the approach could potentially be extended to other disease states and immunological phenotypes. Roughly uniform sequencing depth across donors was assumed in presence/absence analyses, although this assumption may not hold. In both the original and validation cohorts, the classifier was reported to diagnose cytomegalovirus status with high specificity and sensitivity. Specific HLA alleles were associated with 18,000 or so TCR beta sequences at a false discovery rate of 0.05 in a later analysis. Across donors, most TCR sequences were observed very rarely, whereas some public TCRs were present in many individuals. Broadly in line with IMGT annotations, most TCR beta V segments showed up in productive rearrangements about 87% or about 30% of the time in an earlier analysis of some 590 of the donors. The earlier analysis of some 540 of the donors excluded 15 to 20 rarely observed V segments, including chromosome 9 orphons, because counts were too low.

The cohort comprised 550 to 700 healthy bone marrow donors. At the time of sampling, every cohort member was nominally healthy, though immune exposures that went unrecorded were likely present. The donor was CMV seronegative and belonged to the group of 380 or so seronegative cohort members. A peripheral blood sample was provided by each donor, and peripheral blood mononuclear cells were used for TCR beta sequencing. The Qiagen DNeasy Blood Extraction Kit was used to extract genomic DNA from the blood cell samples. Details on this clone: Its binding antigen is unknown. Nothing much larger sits one base from this clone, and base qualities are not available.

CDR3 length: 15 amino acids, cysteine to phenylalanine. CDR3 DNA only is kept here, 45 bases in frame from base 1. CDR1 and CDR2, looked up from the germline V gene, are SGDLS and YYNGEE. V loses 3 bases at its end and J loses 0 bases; junction bases beyond the gene matches: 4. The library was produced with the immunoSEQ multiplex PCR assay. A mixture of 60 forward primers for TCR Vbeta segments and 13 reverse primers for TCR Jbeta segments was used in the multiplex PCR. A multiplex PCR assay on genomic DNA amplified the CDR3 region of rearranged TCR beta genes. The amplified TCR beta libraries were sequenced on the Illumina HiSeq System as 87-base-pair reads. Regarding the original processing steps: Across the 500 to 700 repertoires, a later analysis counted roughly 77 million unique TCR beta chains, 9.5 million to 12 million of which were shared by at least two donors. To remove PCR and sequencing errors, raw reads were error-corrected and collapsed into unique sequences using a nearest-neighbor algorithm that merged closely related sequences. Alignment of CDR3 sequences to IMGT reference sequences was used to assign V, D and J gene segments. Each retained sequence needed at least a six-nucleotide match to both a V gene segment and a J gene segment. Rearrangements were called productive when the CDR3 lacked stop codons and stayed in frame with V and J; all others were non-productive. Following IMGT convention, CDR3 was defined as the stretch from the second conserved V-encoded cysteine up to the conserved J-encoded phenylalanine. Sequences without an unambiguous match to a single V gene segment were excluded from the earlier analysis of 587 of the donors. An earlier analysis of 550 to 650 of the donors classified V segments as functional when productive rearrangements were above 56.7% and as segregating when the standard deviation between donors was above 5%. A statistical classification framework was built for diagnosing cytomegalovirus status from the catalog of TCR beta chain sequences. V and J gene assignment, in a later analysis, came from comparing TCR nucleotide sequences with IMGT/GENE-DB human TR gene sequences. Using the TCRdist pipeline, a later analysis assigned CDR3 sequences along with most-parsimonious VDJ recombination scenarios. In a later analysis, each TCR beta chain was defined by its CDR3 amino acid sequence together with its V-gene family, and reads without a unique V-gene family were excluded. As a way to deal with suspected cross-contamination and a sequencing artifact, a later analysis dropped hundreds of nucleotide sequences that were highly shared and had low generation probability. In a later analysis, a clonal expansion index was calculated for each public chain from normalized within-repertoire ranks of inferred template counts. In a later analysis, generation probabilities were computed using a VDJ recombination model fitted to out-of-frame rearrangements, and the results were checked against IGoR. In a later analysis, TCR-TCR, TCR-HLA and TCR-CMV co-occurrence was scored with hypergeometric tests, and a repertoire-size bias correction was applied to TCR pairs. In a later analysis, false discovery rates were estimated by permuting HLA or CMV assignments 20 times. In a later analysis, co-occurring TCRs were grouped using DBSCAN, with TCRdist sequence similarity added in when clustering inside HLA-allele-positive subsets. Co-occurrence clustering excluded repertoires with fewer than 30,000 or more than 120,000 public chains, plus five with anomalous nucleotide sharing. The immuneACCESS repertoire file appears here via TCRdb, limited to in-frame rearrangements. These files lack a portion of the clones; in checked studies, under half of the deficit traces to unresolved V genes, and the cause of the others is not known. For V, J and clone size, that table is used; D and trimming come from the DNA. Recorded for this sample are around 170,000 clones; about 65% of them occurred a single time. In total, the top ten clones hold less than 1.6% of the sample.

The sequenced sample consisted of PBMCs. This sequence originates from a girl aged 5-17 years in good health and CMV-seronegative. The rearranged chain carries TRBV9 and TRBJ2-7, with 9 bases aligning to TRBD1. The bases read TGTGCCAGCAGCGGGGGACAGGGAAGCTCCTACGAGCAGTACTTC. This is translated as CASSGGQGSSYEQYF.